This entry describes one TCR beta chain. The record originates from a study of blood T cell repertoires in COVID-19. About the study: There were acute and convalescent COVID-19 samples, and they came from the United States, Italy and Spain.

The table came from immunoSEQ multiplex PCR; TCRdb's copy has only in-frame clones and leaves some out. In the table there are roughly 200,000 clones, 75% to 85% of which are singletons. Germline values: CDR1 SGDLS, CDR2 YYNGEE. This CDR3 contains 15 residues. V shed 0 bases, J shed 6 bases, and the junction held 9 bases outside the gene matches. The J gene is TRBJ2-7, the V gene TRBV9; the match to TRBD2 covers 7 bases. The sample was PBMCs or T cells enriched from blood (not recorded which). The receptor was isolated from a man in his forties who had recovered from COVID-19. The CDR3 reads CASSVGAGLTTEQYF. In nucleotides, the CDR3 is TGTGCCAGCAGCGTAGGAGCGGGACTAACTACCGAGCAGTACTTC.